These 26 T cell receptor beta chains originate from one sample sequenced in a study of radiotherapy plus CTLA-4 blockade in lung cancer. Method: immunoSEQ multiplex PCR; TCRdb's copy keeps in-frame clones and lacks some. The table records 85,000 to 100,000 clones, about three quarters of them present only once. Sample: peripheral blood, taken from a patient treated with radiotherapy plus ipilimumab. The receptors derive from a human donor with non-small cell lung cancer that progressed on radiotherapy plus ipilimumab.

This chain uses TRBV30 with TRBJ1-6, with a possible D match to TRBD1 (5 bases). Trimming removed 4 bases from V and 6 bases from J, with 16 bases in between. Germline lookup yields CDR1 GTSNPN and CDR2 SVGIG (reference sequence). The CDR3 runs 15 residues. The CDR3 bases are TGTGCCTGGACTGACAGCGGCACTCTTAATTCACCCCTCCACTTT. The encoded protein is CAWTDSGTLNSPLHF.

The rearrangement links TRBV2 to TRBJ1-6, with D unclear. Deletions cut 3 bases from V and 5 bases from J, with 14 bases between. The CDR3 extends over 16 amino acids. CDR1 SNHLY and CDR2 FYNNEI come from the germline V gene. The CDR3 loop reads CASSDTGRKNNSPLHF. The CDR3 coding sequence is TGTGCCAGCAGTGATACCGGGAGAAAAAATAATTCACCCCTCCACTTT.

The CDR3, as DNA: TGTGCCAGCAGCTTGAGTGCCAGGGGGACGTACGAGCAGTACTTC. Translation: CASSLSARGTYEQYF. V usage is TRBV5-5 and J usage is TRBJ2-7; 7 positions match TRBD1. The CDR3 is made up of 15 amino acids. After removal of 1 base from V and 4 bases from J, the junction contained 8 bases not matched to a gene. From germline, CDR1 is SGHKS and CDR2 YYEKEE (reference sequence).

This chain uses TRBV5-1 with TRBJ2-7; 8 bases match TRBD2. From germline, CDR1 is SGHRS and CDR2 YFSETQ. V lost 0 bases, J lost 2 bases, and 7 bases stayed unmatched. The CDR3 is made up of 16 amino acids. The CDR3: CASSLGVGRGAYEQYF. CDR3 nucleotides: TGCGCCAGCAGCTTGGGAGTCGGGCGGGGGGCCTACGAGCAGTACTTC.

Only one count was recorded for this clone. One junction end does not reproduce the germline sequence, and a read error may be involved. The rearrangement uses TRBV19 and TRBJ2-6; D is unresolved. The CDR3 is made up of 18 amino acids. Germline loops: CDR1 LNHDA, CDR2 SQIVND (reference sequence). The CDR3 sequence is CASTIQVGWSSGANVLTF. CDR3 DNA sequence: TGTGCCAGTACTATACAAGTGGGGTGGAGCTCTGGGGCCAACGTCCTGACTTTC.

V and J are TRBV7-2 and TRBJ2-5; D may be TRBD2 (6 bases). CDR3 length: 15 residues. The germline gives CDR1 SGHTA, CDR2 FQGNSA. Trimming took off 3 bases at V and 0 bases at J, with 11 bases between the two ends. The CDR3 region has the DNA TGTGCCAGCAGCTTTAATGCGGGGCACCAAGAGACCCAGTACTTC. This gives the protein CASSFNAGHQETQYF. The full variable domain, with the rest looked up from reference TRBV7-2 and TRBJ2-5, is GAGVSQSPSNKVTEKGKDVELRCDPISGHTALYWYRQSLGQGLEFLIYFQGNSAPDKSGLPSDRFSAERTGGSVSTLTIQRTQQEDSAVYLCASSFNAGHQETQYFGPGTRLLVL.

This clone was observed a handful of times. The chain combines TRBV4-1 with TRBJ1-2; D gene ambiguous. The germline V gene encodes CDR1 MGHRA and CDR2 YSYEKL. The CDR3 is 13 residues long. V was clipped by 0 bases and J by 4 bases, with 6 bases between them. The CDR3 region is CASSQDRLYGYTF. CDR3 DNA sequence: TGCGCCAGCAGCCAAGATAGGCTCTATGGCTACACCTTC.

The chain uses TRBV4-1 and TRBJ2-7; 10 positions agree with TRBD2. This CDR3 is 16 amino acids long. Germline-derived CDR1 and CDR2 are MGHRA and YSYEKL. The V and J ends lost 4 bases and 0 bases, in that order; junction bases with no gene match: 6. CDR3 DNA sequence: TGCGCCAGCAGCCGAGGACTAGCGGTAAGCTCCTACGAGCAGTACTTC. Protein: CASSRGLAVSSYEQYF.

The V gene is TRBV25-1, the J gene TRBJ2-7, with D possibly TRBD1 on 6 matching bases. This CDR3 comprises 15 residues. The V gene's germline CDR1 is MGHDK and CDR2 SYGVNS. The V end lost 3 bases, the J end lost 2 bases, and 14 bases lay between the germline ends. CDR3 residues: CASSDQGFTAYEQYF. The CDR3 DNA sequence: TGTGCCAGCAGTGACCAGGGGTTCACGGCCTACGAGCAGTACTTC.

The chain links TRBV7-2 to TRBJ1-4; tentatively, D is TRBD1 (6 bases). The V and J ends lost 3 bases and 13 bases respectively, with 21 bases between them. The CDR3 consists of 15 residues. Germline V CDR1 and CDR2: SGHTA, FQGNSA. The CDR3 DNA reads TGTGCCAGCAGCTTCCGGGGGCGGGAGAGGGATAGACTGTTTTTT. It codes for CASSFRGRERDRLFF.

V and J are TRBV9 and TRBJ1-1; 8 bases line up with TRBD1. V dropped 4 bases and J dropped 2; count of bases not matched to a gene: 13. Germline CDR1 is SGDLS and CDR2 is YYNGEE. The CDR3 consists of 17 residues. This CDR3 is CASSREQGVMGNTEAFF. Here the CDR3 DNA reads TGTGCCAGCAGCCGGGAACAGGGGGTTATGGGAAACACTGAAGCTTTCTTT.

The J gene is TRBJ1-2, the V gene TRBV27; D is unclear. The CDR3 has 14 amino acids. The V gene's germline CDR1 is MNHEY and CDR2 SMNVEV (reference sequence). With 4 bases removed from V and 7 bases from J, the gap between germline ends came to 16 bases. In DNA, the CDR3 is TGTGCCAGCAGTTCCTCCTCGCAAATAGGTGGCTACACCTTC. Its protein is CASSSSSQIGGYTF.

This clone appeared a few times. In DNA form, the CDR3 reads TGTGCCAGCAGCCAAGATCCAAGCGGGAGTACTCAGTACTTC. Its translation: CASSQDPSGSTQYF. The chain links TRBV4-2 to TRBJ2-7, with TRBD2 identical over 8 bases. Germline V gene data show CDR1 as LGHNA and CDR2 as YNFKEQ. CDR3 length: 14 amino acids. J gave up 10 bases and V 0 bases, and 8 bases lay outside the gene matches.

The CDR3 sequence: CASSYSLTGGQVEQYF. The CDR3 DNA sequence: TGTGCCAGCAGTTACTCGCTAACAGGGGGGCAGGTCGAGCAGTACTTC. The rearrangement joins TRBV6-5 to TRBJ2-7; 8 bases map to TRBD1. Losses at the gene ends were 0 bases for V and 6 bases for J; bases not matched to a gene: 10. The CDR3 has 16 amino acids. Germline V gene sequence: CDR1 MNHEY, CDR2 SVGAGI.

The rearrangement links TRBV5-1 to TRBJ1-2; unclear D gene. The CDR3 has 14 residues. CDR1 and CDR2 from the germline V gene are SGHRS and YFSETQ. The V end was cut by 0 bases, the J end by 8 bases, with 14 bases between. Here the CDR3 DNA reads TGCGCCAGCAGCTTGGGAACAAGCACTAGAGGCTACACCTTC. Protein sequence: CASSLGTSTRGYTF.

This clone was counted once. The chain employs TRBV30 and TRBJ1-6; D is ambiguous. V was trimmed by 0 bases and J by 8 bases, leaving 8 bases between them. CDR1 is GTSNPN, CDR2 SVGIG, per germline (reference sequence). The CDR3 runs 13 residues. The DNA of the CDR3 is TGTGCCTGGAGTGTATCGAGGGATTCACCCCTCCACTTT. Protein: CAWSVSRDSPLHF. Supplemented by reference TRBV30 and TRBJ1-6, the full variable domain reads SQTIHQWPATLVQPVGSPLSLECTVEGTSNPNLYWYRQAAGRGLQLLFYSVGIGQISSEVPQNLSASRPQDRQFILSSKKLLLSDSGFYLCAWSVSRDSPLHFGNGTRLTVT.

The chain carries TRBV4-3 and TRBJ2-5; D remains unclear. V was pared by 1 base and J by 0 bases, with 21 bases between. The CDR3 contains 19 residues. Germline-derived CDR1 and CDR2 are LGHNA and YSLEER. The CDR3 here is CASSQVRQSYVPNQETQYF. CDR3 nucleotides: TGCGCCAGCAGCCAAGTGAGGCAGAGTTACGTACCTAACCAAGAGACCCAGTACTTC.

This clone was seen a single time. The V and J genes are TRBV28 and TRBJ2-7; 9 positions match TRBD1. This CDR3 spans 14 amino acids. Looked up from germline, CDR1 is MDHEN and CDR2 is SYDVKM. Trimming took 10 bases from V and 3 from J; bases not matched to a gene: 10. The CDR3 DNA reads TGTGCCACCCAACCGGGACAGGGTTTCTACGAGCAGTACTTC. Amino acid sequence: CATQPGQGFYEQYF.

The chain links TRBV10-3 to TRBJ2-2; the match to TRBD1 covers 11 bases. The CDR3 runs to 15 residues. Losses at the gene ends were 5 bases for V and 4 bases for J; bases not matched to a gene: 3. Germline lookup yields CDR1 ENHRY and CDR2 SYGVKD. CDR3 DNA sequence: TGTGCCATCAGTACCGGGACAGGGGGCACCGGGGAGCTGTTTTTT. Amino acid sequence: CAISTGTGGTGELFF.

This clone was detected only a few times. This chain links TRBV28 with TRBJ1-2; no clear D. The CDR3 has 13 amino acids. Trimming pared 3 bases from V and 8 bases from J, leaving 13 bases between. The V gene's germline CDR1 is MDHEN and CDR2 SYDVKM. CDR3 residues: CASSLGAPGGYTF. CDR3 DNA: TGTGCCAGCAGTTTGGGAGCACCTGGGGGCTACACCTTC.

The gene calls are TRBV6-1 and TRBJ1-2, with TRBD1 identical over 7 bases. Looked up from germline, CDR1 is MNHNS and CDR2 is SASEGT. The CDR3 runs 14 residues. V gave up 5 bases and J gave up 4 bases; unmatched junction bases: 7. In DNA form, the CDR3 reads TGTGCCAGCAGTTTAGGGGGGACAGCCTATGGCTACACCTTC. This codes for CASSLGGTAYGYTF.

This clone was detected only once. The chain links TRBV6-1 to TRBJ1-2; the D gene is possibly TRBD1 (5 bases). The CDR3 loop spans 15 amino acids. Trimming pared 5 bases from V and 0 bases from J, leaving 13 bases between. CDR1 is MNHNS, CDR2 SASEGT, per germline. CDR3 sequence reads: CASSSRDATNYGYTF. For the CDR3, the DNA is TGTGCCAGCAGTTCCCGGGACGCCACTAACTATGGCTACACCTTC.

CDR3 coding DNA: TGTGCCAGTAGTAGCGGGACGTCTATAAAGCAGTACTTC. Encoded protein: CASSSGTSIKQYF. This chain uses TRBV19 with TRBJ2-7; possibly TRBD2 for D (6 bases). This CDR3 region has 13 residues. Germline V gives CDR1 LNHDA, CDR2 SQIVND (reference sequence). Trimming removed 4 bases at V and 8 bases at J, with 15 bases between. The full variable domain, with the rest looked up from reference TRBV19 and TRBJ2-7, is DGGITQSPKYLFRKEGQNVTLSCEQNLNHDAMYWYRQDPGQGLRLIYYSQIVNDFQKGDIAEGYSVSREKKESFPLTVTSAQKNPTAFYLCASSSGTSIKQYFGPGTRLTVT.

The rearrangement joins TRBV21-1 to TRBJ2-7; TRBD1 is taken as the D call from the table, unchecked against the DNA. TRBV21-1 is noted as a pseudogene. The CDR3 totals 15 residues. CDR3 sequence reads: CASSKRGTGGTEQYF. As DNA, the CDR3 is TGTGCCAGCAGCAAAAGGGGGACAGGGGGCACCGAGCAGTACTTC.

The rearrangement links TRBV6-1 to TRBJ2-1; TRBD1 matches at 12 bases. Trimming took 4 bases from V and 8 from J; bases not matched to a gene: 9. There are 16 residues in the CDR3. From germline, CDR1 is MNHNS and CDR2 SASEGT. This CDR3 is CASSASGTGGIYEQFF. In nucleotides, the CDR3 is TGTGCCAGCAGTGCATCCGGGACAGGGGGCATCTATGAGCAGTTCTTC.

The chain carries TRBV21-1 and TRBJ1-2; the DNA was not compared with TRBD1, the D call given in the table. TRBV21-1 is marked as a pseudogene. This CDR3 is 18 amino acids long. CDR3 sequence: CASSKSAYWTGLSYGYTF. The CDR3 DNA follows: TGTGCCAGCAGCAAATCCGCTTACTGGACAGGGTTATCCTATGGCTACACCTTC.